What follows describes a single T cell receptor (beta chain). Its antigen is undetermined. Study results and caveats: In terms of TCR gene usage, tumor memory CD4+ T cells clustered together with blood and lymph node memory CD4+ cells, as well as with lymph node naive CD4+ cells.

CDR1 is SNHLY, CDR2 FYNNEI, per germline. The ends lost 3 bases at V and 4 bases at J; junction bases unmatched: 6. The CDR3 covers 14 residues. Semi-nested PCR with Nested Universal Primer A followed constant-region reverse priming of full-length variable regions. TCRdb called the 5' RACE reads again in MiXCR, with one record for every CDR3 protein. The data contain about 64,000 distinct CDR3 sequences, about 20% of them singletons. The chain has TRBV2 and TRBJ2-7; TRBD1 agrees at 7 bases. Sequenced material: memory CD4+ T cells sorted from a lymph node. Specified subset: memory CD4+ T cells, CD4+CD45RO+CD25-. The sequence came from a female donor with breast cancer. CDR3 bases: TGTGCCAGCAGTGATGTGCCAGGGGGTTACGAGCAGTACTTC. It specifies CASSDVPGGYEQYF.